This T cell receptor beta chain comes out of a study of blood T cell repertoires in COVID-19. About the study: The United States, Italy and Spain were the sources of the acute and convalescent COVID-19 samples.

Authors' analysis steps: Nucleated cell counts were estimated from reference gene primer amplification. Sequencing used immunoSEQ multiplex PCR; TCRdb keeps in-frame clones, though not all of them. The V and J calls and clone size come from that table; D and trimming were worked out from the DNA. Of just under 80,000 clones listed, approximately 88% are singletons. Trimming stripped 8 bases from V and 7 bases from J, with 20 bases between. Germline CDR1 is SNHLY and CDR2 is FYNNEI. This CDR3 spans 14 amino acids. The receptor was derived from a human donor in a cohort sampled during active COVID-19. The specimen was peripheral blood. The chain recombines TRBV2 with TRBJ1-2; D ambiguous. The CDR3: CASQERGPPSGYTF. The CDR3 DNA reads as TGTGCCAGCCAAGAAAGAGGCCCGCCGAGTGGCTACACCTTC.